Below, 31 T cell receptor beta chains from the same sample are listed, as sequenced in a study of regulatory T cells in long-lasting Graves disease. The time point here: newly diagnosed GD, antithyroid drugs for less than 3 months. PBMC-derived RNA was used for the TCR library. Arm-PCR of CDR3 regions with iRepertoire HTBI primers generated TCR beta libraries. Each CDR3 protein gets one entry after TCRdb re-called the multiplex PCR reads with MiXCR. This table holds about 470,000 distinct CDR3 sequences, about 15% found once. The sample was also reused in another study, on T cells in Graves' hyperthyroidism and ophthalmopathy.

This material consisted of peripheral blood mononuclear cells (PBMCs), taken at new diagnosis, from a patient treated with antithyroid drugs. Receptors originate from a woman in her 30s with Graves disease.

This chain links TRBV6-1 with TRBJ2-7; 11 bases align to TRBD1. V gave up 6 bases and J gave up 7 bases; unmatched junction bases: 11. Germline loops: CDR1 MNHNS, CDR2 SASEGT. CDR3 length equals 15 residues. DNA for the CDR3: TGTGCCAGCAGAGTCGTGGGACAGGGGGGGGGGGAGCAGTACTTC. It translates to CASRVVGQGGGEQYF.

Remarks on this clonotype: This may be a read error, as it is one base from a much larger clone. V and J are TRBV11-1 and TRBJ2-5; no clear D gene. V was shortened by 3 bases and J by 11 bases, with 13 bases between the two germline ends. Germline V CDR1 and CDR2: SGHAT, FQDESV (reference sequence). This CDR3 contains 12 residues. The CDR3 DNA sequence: TGTGCCAGCAGCTTGACCGCAGGTGAGCAGTACTTC. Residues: CASSLTAGEQYF.

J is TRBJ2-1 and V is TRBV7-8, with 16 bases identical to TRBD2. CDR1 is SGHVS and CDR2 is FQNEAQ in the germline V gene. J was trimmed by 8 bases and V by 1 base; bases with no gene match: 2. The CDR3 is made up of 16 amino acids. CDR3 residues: CASSLGGLAGGHEQFF. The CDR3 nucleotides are TGTGCCAGCAGCTTAGGGGGACTAGCGGGAGGGCATGAGCAGTTCTTC.

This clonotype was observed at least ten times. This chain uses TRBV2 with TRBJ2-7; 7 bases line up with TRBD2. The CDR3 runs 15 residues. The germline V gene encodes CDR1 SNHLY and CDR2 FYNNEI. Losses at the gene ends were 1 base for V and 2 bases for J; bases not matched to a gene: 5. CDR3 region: CASSEERGIAYEQYF. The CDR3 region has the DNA TGTGCCAGCAGTGAAGAGCGGGGTATAGCCTACGAGCAGTACTTC.

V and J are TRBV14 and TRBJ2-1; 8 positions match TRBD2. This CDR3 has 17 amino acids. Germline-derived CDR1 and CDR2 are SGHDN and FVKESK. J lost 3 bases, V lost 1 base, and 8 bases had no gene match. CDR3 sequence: CASSQVDFSGIYNEQFF. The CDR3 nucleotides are TGTGCCAGCAGCCAAGTGGATTTTAGCGGGATCTACAATGAGCAGTTCTTC.

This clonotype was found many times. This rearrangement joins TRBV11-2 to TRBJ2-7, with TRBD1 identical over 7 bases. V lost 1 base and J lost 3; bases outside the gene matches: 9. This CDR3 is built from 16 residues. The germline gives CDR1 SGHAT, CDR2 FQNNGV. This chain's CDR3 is CASSLALNNRGYEQYF. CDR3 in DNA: TGTGCCAGCAGCTTAGCCCTAAACAACAGGGGCTACGAGCAGTACTTC.

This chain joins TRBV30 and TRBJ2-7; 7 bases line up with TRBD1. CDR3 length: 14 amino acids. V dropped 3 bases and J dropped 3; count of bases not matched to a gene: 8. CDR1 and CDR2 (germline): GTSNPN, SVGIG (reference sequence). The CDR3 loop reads CAWRSEGGGYEQYF. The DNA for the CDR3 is TGTGCCTGGAGGTCGGAAGGGGGCGGCTACGAGCAGTACTTC.

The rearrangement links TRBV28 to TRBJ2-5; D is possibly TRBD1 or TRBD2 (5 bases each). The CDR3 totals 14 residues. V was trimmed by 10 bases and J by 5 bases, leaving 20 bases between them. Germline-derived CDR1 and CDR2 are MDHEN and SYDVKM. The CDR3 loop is CAITGTRVWETQYF. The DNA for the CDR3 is TGTGCCATCACCGGGACCCGAGTCTGGGAGACCCAGTACTTC.

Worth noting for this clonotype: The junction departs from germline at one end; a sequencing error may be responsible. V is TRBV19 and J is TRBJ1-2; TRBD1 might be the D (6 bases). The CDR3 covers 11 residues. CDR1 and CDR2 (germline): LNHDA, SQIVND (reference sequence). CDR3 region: CASSPRDTRFF. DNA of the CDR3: TGTGCCAGTAGTCCCAGGGACACTCGATTCTTC.

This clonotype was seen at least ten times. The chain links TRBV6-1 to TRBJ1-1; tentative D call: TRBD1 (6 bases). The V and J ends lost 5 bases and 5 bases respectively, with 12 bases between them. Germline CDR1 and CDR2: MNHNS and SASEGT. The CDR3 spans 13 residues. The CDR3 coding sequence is TGTGCCAGCAGTCGAAACAGGGAGACTGAAGCTTTCTTT. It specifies CASSRNRETEAFF.

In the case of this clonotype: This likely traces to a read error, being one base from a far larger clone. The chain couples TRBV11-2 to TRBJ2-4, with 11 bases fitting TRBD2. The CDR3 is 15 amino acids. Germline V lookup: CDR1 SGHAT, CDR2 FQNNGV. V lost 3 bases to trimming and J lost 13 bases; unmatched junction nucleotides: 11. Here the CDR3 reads CASSFRSGRVSEQYF. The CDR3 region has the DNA TGTGCCAGCAGCTTCCGTAGCGGGAGGGTCAGTGAGCAGTACTTC.

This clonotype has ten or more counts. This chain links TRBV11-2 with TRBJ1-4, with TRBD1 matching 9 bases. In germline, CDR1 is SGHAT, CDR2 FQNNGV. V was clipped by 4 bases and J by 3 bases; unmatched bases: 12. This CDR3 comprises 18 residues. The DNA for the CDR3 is TGTGCCAGCAGCTCATACTCCATCGACAGGGGGTCTAATGAAAAACTGTTTTTT. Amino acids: CASSSYSIDRGSNEKLFF.

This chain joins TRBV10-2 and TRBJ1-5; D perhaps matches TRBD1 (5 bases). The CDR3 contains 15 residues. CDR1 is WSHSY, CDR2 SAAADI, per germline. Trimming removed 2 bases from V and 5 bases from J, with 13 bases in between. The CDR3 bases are TGCGCCAGCAGTGAGCAAAGGGGATTGGATCAGCCCCAGCATTTT. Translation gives CASSEQRGLDQPQHF.

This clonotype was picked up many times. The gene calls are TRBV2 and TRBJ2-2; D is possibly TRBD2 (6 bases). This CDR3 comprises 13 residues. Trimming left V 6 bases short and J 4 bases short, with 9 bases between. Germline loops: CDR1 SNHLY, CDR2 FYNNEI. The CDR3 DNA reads TGTGCCAGCAGGGAGGGCCGCACCGGGGAGCTGTTTTTT. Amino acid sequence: CASREGRTGELFF. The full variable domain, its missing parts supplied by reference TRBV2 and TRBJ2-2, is EPEVTQTPSHQVTQMGQEVILRCVPISNHLYFYWYRQILGQKVEFLVSFYNNEISEKSEIFDDQFSVERPDGSNFTLKIRSTKLEDSAMYFCASREGRTGELFFGEGSRLTVL.

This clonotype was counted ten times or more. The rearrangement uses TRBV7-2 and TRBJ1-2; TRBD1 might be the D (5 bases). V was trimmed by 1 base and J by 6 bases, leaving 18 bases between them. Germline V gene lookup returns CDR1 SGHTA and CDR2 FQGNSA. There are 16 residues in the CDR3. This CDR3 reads CASSLVSRQGSHGYTF. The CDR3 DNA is TGTGCCAGCAGCTTAGTGAGTCGGCAGGGTAGTCATGGCTACACCTTC.

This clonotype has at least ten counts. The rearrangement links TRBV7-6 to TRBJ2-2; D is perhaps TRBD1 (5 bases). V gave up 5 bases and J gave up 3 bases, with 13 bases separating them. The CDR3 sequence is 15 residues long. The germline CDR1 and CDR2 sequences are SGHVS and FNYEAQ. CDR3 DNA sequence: TGTGCCAGCAGCCCCCCGCAGGGCTACACCGGGGAGCTGTTTTTT. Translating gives CASSPPQGYTGELFF.

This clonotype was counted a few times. The DNA for the CDR3 is TGCGCCAGCAGCCAAGTATTCGTAGCGGGAGGGCTGGAGGATACGCAGTATTTT. It codes for CASSQVFVAGGLEDTQYF. J is TRBJ2-3 and V is TRBV4-1; 11 bases line up with TRBD2. From germline, CDR1 is MGHRA and CDR2 YSYEKL. The CDR3 extends over 18 amino acids. With 1 base clipped from V and 6 bases from J, the junction kept 12 bases outside the gene matches.

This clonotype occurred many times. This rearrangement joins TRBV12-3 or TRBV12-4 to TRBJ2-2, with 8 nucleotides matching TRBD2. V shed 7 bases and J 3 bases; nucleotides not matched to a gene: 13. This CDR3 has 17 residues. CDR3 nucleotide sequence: TGTGCCAGCACCCCCCCCCCTAGCGGGCCCCACACCGGGGAGCTGTTTTTT. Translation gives CASTPPPSGPHTGELFF.

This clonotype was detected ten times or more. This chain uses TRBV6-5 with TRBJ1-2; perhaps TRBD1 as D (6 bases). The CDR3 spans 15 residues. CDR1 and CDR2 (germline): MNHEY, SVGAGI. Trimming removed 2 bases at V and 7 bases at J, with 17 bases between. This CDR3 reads CASSYLPAGVGGYTF. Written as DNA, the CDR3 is TGTGCCAGCAGTTACCTCCCCGCAGGGGTTGGTGGCTACACCTTC.

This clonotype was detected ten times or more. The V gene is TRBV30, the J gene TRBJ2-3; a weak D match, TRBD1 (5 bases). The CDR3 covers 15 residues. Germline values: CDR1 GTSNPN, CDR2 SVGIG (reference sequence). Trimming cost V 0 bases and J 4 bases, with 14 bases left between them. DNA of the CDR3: TGTGCCTGGAGTGTACTGGGCCAGGGTGCAGATACGCAGTATTTT. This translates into CAWSVLGQGADTQYF.

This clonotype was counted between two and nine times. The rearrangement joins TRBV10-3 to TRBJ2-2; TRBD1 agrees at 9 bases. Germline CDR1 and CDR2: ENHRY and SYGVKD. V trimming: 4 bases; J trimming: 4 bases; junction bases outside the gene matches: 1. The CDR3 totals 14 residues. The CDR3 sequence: CAISVTGGTGELFF. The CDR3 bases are TGTGCCATCAGTGTGACAGGGGGCACCGGGGAGCTGTTTTTT.

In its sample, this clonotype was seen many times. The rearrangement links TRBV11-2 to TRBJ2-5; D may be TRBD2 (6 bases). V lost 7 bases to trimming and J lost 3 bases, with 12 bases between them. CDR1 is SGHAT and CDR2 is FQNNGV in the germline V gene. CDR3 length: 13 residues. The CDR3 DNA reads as TGTGCCAGCAAGGGAGGTCGGAAAGAGACCCAGTACTTC. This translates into CASKGGRKETQYF.

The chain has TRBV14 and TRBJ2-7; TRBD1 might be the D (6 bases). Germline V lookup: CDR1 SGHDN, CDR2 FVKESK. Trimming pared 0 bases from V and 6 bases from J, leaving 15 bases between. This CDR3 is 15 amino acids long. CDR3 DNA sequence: TGTGCCAGCAGCCAAGAGTACCGCGCAGGGGCCGAGCAGTACTTC. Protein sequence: CASSQEYRAGAEQYF. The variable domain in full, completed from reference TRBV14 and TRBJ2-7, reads EAGVTQFPSHSVIEKGQTVTLRCDPISGHDNLYWYRRVMGKEIKFLLHFVKESKQDESGMPNNRFLAERTGGTYSTLKVQPAELEDSGVYFCASSQEYRAGAEQYFGPGTRLTVT.

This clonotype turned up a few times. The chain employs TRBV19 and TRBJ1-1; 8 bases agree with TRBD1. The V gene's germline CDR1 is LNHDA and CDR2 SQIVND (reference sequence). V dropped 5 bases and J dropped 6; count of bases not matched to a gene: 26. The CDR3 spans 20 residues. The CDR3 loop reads CASSPRGHVWGQVIFAEAFF. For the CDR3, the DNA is TGTGCCAGTAGTCCACGGGGACACGTGTGGGGACAGGTAATATTCGCTGAAGCTTTCTTT.

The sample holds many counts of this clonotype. The CDR3 DNA reads as TGTGCCAGCAGTTCTTATGTATTAGCGGGAGGCCGAAGCTCCTACAATGAGCAGTTCTTC. It specifies CASSSYVLAGGRSSYNEQFF. The V call is TRBV28, the J call TRBJ2-1; TRBD2 aligns across 10 bases. CDR3 length: 20 residues. J was trimmed by 0 bases and V by 4 bases; bases with no gene match: 15. Germline V gives CDR1 MDHEN, CDR2 SYDVKM.

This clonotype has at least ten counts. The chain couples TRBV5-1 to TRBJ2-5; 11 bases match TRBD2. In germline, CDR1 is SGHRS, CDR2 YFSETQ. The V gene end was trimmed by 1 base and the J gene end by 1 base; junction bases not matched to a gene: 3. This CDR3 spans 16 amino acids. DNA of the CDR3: TGCGCCAGCAGCTTGAGGCTAGCGGGGGGCCAAGAGACCCAGTACTTC. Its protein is CASSLRLAGGQETQYF.

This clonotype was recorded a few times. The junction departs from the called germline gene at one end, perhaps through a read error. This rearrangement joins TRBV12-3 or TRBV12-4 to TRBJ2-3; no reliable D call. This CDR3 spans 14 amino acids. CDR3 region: CASGFTSAGDTQYF. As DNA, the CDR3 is TGTGCCAGCGGTTTTACTTCCGCCGGAGATACGCAGTATTTT.

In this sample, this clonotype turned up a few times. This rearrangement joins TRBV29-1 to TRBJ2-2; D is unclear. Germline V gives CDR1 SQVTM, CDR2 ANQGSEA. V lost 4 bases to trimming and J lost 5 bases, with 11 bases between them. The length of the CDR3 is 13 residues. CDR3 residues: CSVASSRTGELFF. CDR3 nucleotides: TGCAGCGTTGCCAGCTCAAGGACCGGGGAGCTGTTTTTT.

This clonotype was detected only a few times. This CDR3 reads CASSLSTGGYYEQYF. In nucleotides, the CDR3 is TGTGCCAGCAGCTTATCGACAGGGGGCTATTACGAGCAGTACTTC. The chain combines TRBV5-4 with TRBJ2-7; 10 bases agree with TRBD1. V trimming: 2 bases; J trimming: 4 bases; junction bases outside the gene matches: 6. The V gene's germline CDR1 is SGHNT and CDR2 YYREEE (reference sequence). This CDR3 spans 15 amino acids.

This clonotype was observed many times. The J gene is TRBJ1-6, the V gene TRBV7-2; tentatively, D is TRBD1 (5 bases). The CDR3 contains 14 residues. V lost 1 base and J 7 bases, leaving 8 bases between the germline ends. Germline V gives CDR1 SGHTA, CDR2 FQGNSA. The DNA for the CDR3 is TGTGCCAGCAGCTTAGGGGGGAGGAATTCACCCCTCCACTTT. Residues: CASSLGGRNSPLHF.

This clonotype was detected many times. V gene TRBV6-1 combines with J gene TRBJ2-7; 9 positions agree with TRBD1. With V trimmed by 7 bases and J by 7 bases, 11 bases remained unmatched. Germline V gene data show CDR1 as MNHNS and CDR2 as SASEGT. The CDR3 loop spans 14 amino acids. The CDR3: CASTYWDREFEQYF. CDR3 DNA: TGTGCCAGCACCTACTGGGACAGGGAGTTTGAGCAGTACTTC.